Sequencing of this T cell receptor (beta chain) was carried out in a study of CD8+ T cells in alopecia areata. Turning to the study itself: Treated patients received oral tofacitinib, 5 to 10 mg twice daily. Study-level results: The study also sequences resident alphabeta T cells of normal skin in scalp samples. Relative to mice, TCR sharing across patients was less clear, a difference possibly HLA-related.

Note on this clone: As yet, its antigen is unknown.

Sequencing used cDNA as its template, made by extracting RNA and reverse transcribing it. Assay used: immunoSEQ multiplex PCR; TCRdb lists only in-frame clones, some missing. Among about 70,000 clones, approximately 45% were seen once, and the ten largest hold about a sixth. The source was CD8+ T cells sorted from blood, collected at week 0. This sequence was found in a human donor with alopecia areata.

The CDR3: CASSYGETYEQYF. The DNA of the CDR3 is TGTGCCAGCAGTTACGGGGAAACCTACGAGCAGTACTTC. The rearrangement links TRBV6-5 to TRBJ2-7, with D hard to call. V lost 2 bases, J lost 2 bases, and 7 bases lay in between. The V gene's germline CDR1 is MNHEY and CDR2 SVGAGI. The CDR3 is 13 residues long.